This T cell receptor beta chain was recorded in a study of T cell changes during pregnancy in multiple sclerosis. Sequencing was performed with immunoSEQ multiplex PCR; in TCRdb, only in-frame clones are kept and a portion is missing. The table shows approximately 44,000 clones, with roughly nine tenths occurring only once. V shed 2 bases and J shed 5 bases, with 6 bases lying between them. Per the germline V gene, CDR1 is SGHVS and CDR2 is FNYEAQ. This CDR3 contains 12 residues. The sequencing here drew on CD4+ T cells from peripheral blood mononuclear cells, taken before pregnancy. The chain uses TRBV7-6 and TRBJ1-2; D is unclear. The receptor comes from a female donor with multiple sclerosis, enrolled in a pregnancy study. CDR3 residues: CASSLTGYGYTF. The CDR3 nucleotides are TGTGCCAGCAGCTTAACCGGGTATGGCTACACCTTC.